The T cell receptor beta chain described here comes from a study of early T cells in non-severe SARS-CoV-2 infection. Overall study results and limits: Database matching using VDJdb favored anti-spike CD8 responses, with private and CD4 specificities left missing.

To note about this clonotype: As yet, its antigen is unknown.

The germline V and J ends were trimmed by 6 bases and 3 bases, with 13 bases remaining between them. The CDR3 has 14 residues. Germline assignment: CDR1 SEHNR and CDR2 FQNEAQ (reference sequence). TCRdb analysed the 5' RACE reads with MiXCR anew, one entry per CDR3 protein. The table lists 65,000 to 95,000 distinct CDR3 sequences, 14% of them singletons. This clonotype was sampled from an adult who was a healthcare worker with PCR-confirmed SARS-CoV-2 infection or an uninfected control (not recorded which). Sequencing was performed on whole blood. The V call is TRBV7-9, the J call TRBJ2-3; D unresolved. In nucleotides, the CDR3 is TGTGCCAGCAGAGGGTTGAAGACAACAGATACGCAGTATTTT. Its protein is CASRGLKTTDTQYF.